A selection of T cell receptor beta chains follows, all from one sample in a study of cytomegalovirus exposure and HLA in healthy donors. Using immunoSEQ multiplex PCR, the repertoire was profiled, and TCRdb retains in-frame clones only, with some absent. The data show approximately 130,000 clones, roughly 80% seen once. The sample taken for sequencing was PBMCs. These receptors all stem from a boy aged 5 to 17 in good health and CMV-seronegative. The CDR3 runs from the conserved cysteine through the conserved F or W. Fields, in order: J gene, V gene, clone size, D gene, CDR3 protein, CDR3 DNA. D genes are given only for firm matches. Expanded clones get a size class; other rows say once, few or many, or leave the size out.

J gene: TRBJ1-1
V gene: TRBV5-8
clone size: .
D gene: TRBD1
CDR3 protein: CASSIDREPMNTEAFF
CDR3 DNA: TGTGCCAGCAGCATAGACAGGGAACCGATGAACACTGAAGCTTTCTTT

J gene: TRBJ2-2
V gene: TRBV2
clone size: few
D gene: TRBD1
CDR3 protein: CASSPGTGFTGELFF
CDR3 DNA: TGTGCCAGCAGCCCCGGGACAGGGTTTACCGGGGAGCTGTTTTTT

J gene: TRBJ2-1
V gene: TRBV25-1
clone size: once
D gene: TRBD2
CDR3 protein: CASRLAGSYNEQFF
CDR3 DNA: TGTGCCAGCAGGCTAGCGGGTTCCTACAATGAGCAGTTCTTC

J gene: TRBJ2-2
V gene: TRBV5-1
clone size: .
D gene: TRBD1
CDR3 protein: CASSSGQANIGELFF
CDR3 DNA: TGCGCCAGCAGCTCGGGACAGGCGAATATCGGGGAGCTGTTTTTT

J gene: TRBJ1-1
V gene: TRBV5-6
clone size: .
D gene: TRBD1
CDR3 protein: CASSITGEDTEAFF
CDR3 DNA: TGTGCCAGCAGCATAACAGGGGAGGACACTGAAGCTTTCTTT

J gene: TRBJ2-1
V gene: TRBV5-1
clone size: .
D gene: TRBD2
CDR3 protein: CASSSGDYPHEQFF
CDR3 DNA: TGCGCCAGCAGCTCCGGGGACTACCCCCATGAGCAGTTCTTC

J gene: TRBJ1-4
V gene: TRBV9
clone size: .
D gene: TRBD1
CDR3 protein: CASSAHRGTNEKLFF
CDR3 DNA: TGTGCCAGCAGCGCCCACAGGGGGACTAATGAAAAACTGTTTTTT

J gene: TRBJ2-1
V gene: TRBV11-2
clone size: .
D gene: .
CDR3 protein: CASSFRGAGLGHEQFF
CDR3 DNA: TGTGCCAGCAGCTTCCGTGGAGCGGGCTTGGGCCATGAGCAGTTCTTC

J gene: TRBJ2-3
V gene: TRBV7-2
clone size: .
D gene: TRBD1
CDR3 protein: CASSRGTADTQYF
CDR3 DNA: TGTGCCAGCAGCAGAGGGACAGCAGATACGCAGTATTTT

J gene: TRBJ1-1
V gene: TRBV27
clone size: .
D gene: .
CDR3 protein: CASSSPTAKNTEAFF
CDR3 DNA: TGTGCCAGCAGTTCACCGACAGCTAAGAACACTGAAGCTTTCTTT

J gene: TRBJ1-2
V gene: TRBV7-3
clone size: .
D gene: .
CDR3 protein: CASSLDPKGGDGYTF
CDR3 DNA: TGTGCCAGCAGCTTAGATCCGAAGGGGGGGGATGGCTACACCTTC

J gene: TRBJ1-5
V gene: TRBV7-9
clone size: .
D gene: TRBD1
CDR3 protein: CASSSDPGGVQPQHF
CDR3 DNA: TGTGCCAGCAGCTCCGACCCAGGGGGCGTGCAGCCCCAGCATTTT

J gene: TRBJ1-1
V gene: TRBV4-1
clone size: .
D gene: TRBD1
CDR3 protein: CASSQTGALGTEAFF
CDR3 DNA: TGCGCCAGCAGCCAAACAGGGGCTCTAGGCACTGAAGCTTTCTTT

J gene: TRBJ1-2
V gene: TRBV6-5
clone size: .
D gene: .
CDR3 protein: CASRETGRGGYTF
CDR3 DNA: TGTGCCAGCAGAGAGACAGGTCGGGGTGGCTACACCTTC

J gene: TRBJ2-7
V gene: TRBV27
clone size: few
D gene: .
CDR3 protein: CASSWSGGGEQYF
CDR3 DNA: TGTGCCAGCAGTTGGTCAGGGGGAGGAGAGCAGTACTTC

J gene: TRBJ2-5
V gene: TRBV11-2
clone size: .
D gene: TRBD2
CDR3 protein: CASSLRGTSVETQYF
CDR3 DNA: TGTGCCAGCAGCTTACGGGGGACTAGCGTTGAGACCCAGTACTTC